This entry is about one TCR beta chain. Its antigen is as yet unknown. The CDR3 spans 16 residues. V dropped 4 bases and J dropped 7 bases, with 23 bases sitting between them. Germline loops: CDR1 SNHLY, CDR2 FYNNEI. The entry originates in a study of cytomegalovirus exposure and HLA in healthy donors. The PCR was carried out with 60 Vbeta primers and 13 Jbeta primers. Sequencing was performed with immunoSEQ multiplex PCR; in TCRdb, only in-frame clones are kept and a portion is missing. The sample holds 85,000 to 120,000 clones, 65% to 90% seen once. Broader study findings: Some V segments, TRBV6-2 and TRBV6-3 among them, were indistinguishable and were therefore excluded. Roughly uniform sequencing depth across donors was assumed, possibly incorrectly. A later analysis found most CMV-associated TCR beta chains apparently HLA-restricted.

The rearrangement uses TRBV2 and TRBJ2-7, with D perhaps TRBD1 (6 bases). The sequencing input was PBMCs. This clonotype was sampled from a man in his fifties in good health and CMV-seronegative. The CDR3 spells CASSALGADALQEQYF. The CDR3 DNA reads TGTGCCAGCAGTGCTTTGGGGGCGGACGCCTTACAAGAGCAGTACTTC.